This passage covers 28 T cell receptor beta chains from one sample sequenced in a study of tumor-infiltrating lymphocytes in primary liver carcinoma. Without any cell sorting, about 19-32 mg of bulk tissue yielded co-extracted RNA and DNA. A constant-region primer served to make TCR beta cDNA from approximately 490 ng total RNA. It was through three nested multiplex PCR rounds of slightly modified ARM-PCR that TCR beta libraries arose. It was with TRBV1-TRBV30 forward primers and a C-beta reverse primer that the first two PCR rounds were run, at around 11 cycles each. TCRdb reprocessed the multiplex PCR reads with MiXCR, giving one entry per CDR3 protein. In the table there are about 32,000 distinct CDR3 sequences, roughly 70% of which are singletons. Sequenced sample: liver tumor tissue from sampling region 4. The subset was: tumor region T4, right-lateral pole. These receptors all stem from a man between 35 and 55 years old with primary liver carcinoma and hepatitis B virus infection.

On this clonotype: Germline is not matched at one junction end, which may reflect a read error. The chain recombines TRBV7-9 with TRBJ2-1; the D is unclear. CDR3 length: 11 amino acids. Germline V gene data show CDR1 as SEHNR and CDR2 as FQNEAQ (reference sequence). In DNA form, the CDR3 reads TGTGCCAGCAGCTATTACAACGAGCAGTTCTTC. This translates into CASSYYNEQFF.

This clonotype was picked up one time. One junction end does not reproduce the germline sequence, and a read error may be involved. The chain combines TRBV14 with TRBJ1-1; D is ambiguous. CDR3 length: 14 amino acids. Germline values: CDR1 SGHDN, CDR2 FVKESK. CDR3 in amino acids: CASSHSGHNTEAFF. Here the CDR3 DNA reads TGCGCCAGCAGCCATTCAGGTCATAACACAGAAGCTTTCTTT.

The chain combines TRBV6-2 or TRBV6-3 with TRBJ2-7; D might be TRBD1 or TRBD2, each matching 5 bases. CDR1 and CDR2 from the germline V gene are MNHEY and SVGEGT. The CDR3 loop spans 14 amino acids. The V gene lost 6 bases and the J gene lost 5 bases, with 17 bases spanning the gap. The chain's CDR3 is CASSLWDGAHEQYF. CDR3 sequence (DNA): TGTGCCAGCAGCCTCTGGGACGGGGCACACGAGCAGTACTTC.

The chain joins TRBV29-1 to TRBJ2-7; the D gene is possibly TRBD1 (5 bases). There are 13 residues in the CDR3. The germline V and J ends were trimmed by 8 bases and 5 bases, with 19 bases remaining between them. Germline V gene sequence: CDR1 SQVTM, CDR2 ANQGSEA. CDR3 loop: CSIAPTVPHEQYF. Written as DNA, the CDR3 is TGCAGCATTGCCCCGACAGTGCCCCACGAGCAGTACTTC.

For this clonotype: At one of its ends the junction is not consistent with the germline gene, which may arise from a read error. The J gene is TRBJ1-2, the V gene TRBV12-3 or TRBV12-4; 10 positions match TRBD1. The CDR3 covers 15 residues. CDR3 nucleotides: TGTGACAGCAGTTTATGCAGACAGGGGGCGCGGGGCTACACCTTC. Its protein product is CDSSLCRQGARGYTF.

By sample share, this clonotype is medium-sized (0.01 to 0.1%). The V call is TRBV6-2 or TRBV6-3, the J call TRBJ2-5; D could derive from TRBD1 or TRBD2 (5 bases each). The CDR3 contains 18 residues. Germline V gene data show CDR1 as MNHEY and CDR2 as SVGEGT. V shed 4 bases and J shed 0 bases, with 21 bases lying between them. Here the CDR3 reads CASSSHPRDLLYQETQYF. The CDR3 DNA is TGTGCCAGCAGTTCCCACCCTCGGGACCTCCTGTACCAAGAGACCCAGTACTTC.

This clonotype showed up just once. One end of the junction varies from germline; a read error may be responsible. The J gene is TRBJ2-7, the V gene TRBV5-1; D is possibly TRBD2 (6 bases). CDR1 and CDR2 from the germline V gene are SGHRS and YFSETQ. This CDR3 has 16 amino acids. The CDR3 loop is CDSSSMISGPGYEQYF. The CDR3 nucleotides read TGCGACAGCAGCTCTATGATTAGCGGACCGGGCTACGAGCAGTACTTC.

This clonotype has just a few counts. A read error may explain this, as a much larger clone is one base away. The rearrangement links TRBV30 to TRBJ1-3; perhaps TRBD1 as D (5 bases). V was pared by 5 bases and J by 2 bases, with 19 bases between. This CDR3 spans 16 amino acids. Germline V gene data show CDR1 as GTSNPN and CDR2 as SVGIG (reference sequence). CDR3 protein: CAWSSWGTVPGNTIYF. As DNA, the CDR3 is TGTGCCTGGTCCTCGTGGGGGACGGTCCCTGGAAACACCATATATTTT.

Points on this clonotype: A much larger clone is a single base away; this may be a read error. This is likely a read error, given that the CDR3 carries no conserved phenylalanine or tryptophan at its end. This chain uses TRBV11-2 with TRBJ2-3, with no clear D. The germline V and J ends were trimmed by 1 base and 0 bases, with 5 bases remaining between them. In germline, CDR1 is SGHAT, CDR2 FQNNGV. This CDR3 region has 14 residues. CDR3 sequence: CASSLAYSTDTQYY. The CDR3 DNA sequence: TGTGCCAGCAGCTTAGCTTATAGCACAGATACGCAGTATTAT.

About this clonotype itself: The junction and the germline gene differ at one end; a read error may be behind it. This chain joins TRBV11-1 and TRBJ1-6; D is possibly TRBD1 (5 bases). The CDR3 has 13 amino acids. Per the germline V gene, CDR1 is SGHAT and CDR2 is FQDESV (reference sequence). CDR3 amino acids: CASSRTQVSPVHF. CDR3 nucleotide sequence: TGTGCCAGCAGCCGAACACAGGTTTCACCCGTCCACTTT.

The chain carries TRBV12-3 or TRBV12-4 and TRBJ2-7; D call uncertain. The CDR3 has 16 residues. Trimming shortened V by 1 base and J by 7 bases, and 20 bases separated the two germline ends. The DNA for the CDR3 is TGTGCCAGCAGTTTAGTCATGGGTCTCGGTCTCTATGAGCAGTACTTC. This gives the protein CASSLVMGLGLYEQYF.

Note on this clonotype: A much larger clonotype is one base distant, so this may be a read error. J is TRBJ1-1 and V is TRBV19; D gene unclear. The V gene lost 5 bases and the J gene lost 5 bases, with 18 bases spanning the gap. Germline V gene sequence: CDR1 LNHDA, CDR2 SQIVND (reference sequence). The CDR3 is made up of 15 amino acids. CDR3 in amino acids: CASSVGLVPATEAFF. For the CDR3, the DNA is TGTGCCAGTAGTGTTGGACTTGTCCCGGCTACTGAAGCTTTCTTT.

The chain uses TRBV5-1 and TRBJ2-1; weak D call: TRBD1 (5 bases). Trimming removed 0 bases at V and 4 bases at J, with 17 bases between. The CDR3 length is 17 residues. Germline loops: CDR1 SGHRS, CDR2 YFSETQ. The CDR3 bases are TGCGCCAGCAGCTTGGATACAGGAGTGAGCTCTTACAATGAGCAGTTCTTC. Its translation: CASSLDTGVSSYNEQFF.

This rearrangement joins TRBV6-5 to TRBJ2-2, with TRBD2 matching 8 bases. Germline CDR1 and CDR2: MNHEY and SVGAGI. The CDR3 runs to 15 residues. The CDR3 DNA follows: TGTACCATCAGTTATCGGACTAGCTGGGCCGGGGAGCTGTTTTTT. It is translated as CTISYRTSWAGELFF.

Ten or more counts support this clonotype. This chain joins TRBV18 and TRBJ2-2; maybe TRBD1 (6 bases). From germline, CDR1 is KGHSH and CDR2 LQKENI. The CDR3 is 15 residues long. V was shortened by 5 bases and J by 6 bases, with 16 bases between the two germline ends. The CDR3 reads CASSAYQQGPGELFF. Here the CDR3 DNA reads TGTGCCAGCTCAGCCTACCAACAGGGACCCGGGGAGCTGTTTTTT. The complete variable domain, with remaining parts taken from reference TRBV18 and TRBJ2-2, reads NAGVMQNPRHLVRRRGQEARLRCSPMKGHSHVYWYRQLPEEGLKFMVYLQKENIIDESGMPKERFSAEFPKEGPSILRIQQVVRGDSAAYFCASSAYQQGPGELFFGEGSRLTVL.

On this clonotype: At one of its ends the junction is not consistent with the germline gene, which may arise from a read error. CDR3 residues: CASSSTGSGEYEQYF. CDR3 in DNA: TGTGCCAGCAGCTCAACGGGATCTGGAGAATACGAGCAGTATTTC. The chain links TRBV11-1 to TRBJ2-7; tentative D call: TRBD2 (5 bases). Germline assignment: CDR1 SGHAT and CDR2 FQDESV (reference sequence). CDR3 size: 15 residues. Using reference TRBV11-1 and TRBJ2-7 for the parts outside the CDR3, the full variable domain is EAEVAQSPRYKITEKSQAVAFWCDPISGHATLYWYRQILGQGPELLVQFQDESVVDDSQLPKDRFSAERLKGVDSTLKIQPAELGDSAMYLCASSSTGSGEYEQYFGPGTRLTVT.

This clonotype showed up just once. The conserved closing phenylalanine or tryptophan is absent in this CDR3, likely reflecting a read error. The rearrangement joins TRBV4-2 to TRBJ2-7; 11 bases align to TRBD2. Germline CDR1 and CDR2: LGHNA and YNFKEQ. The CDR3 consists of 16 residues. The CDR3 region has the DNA TGTGCCGGCAGCCAAGATGGGACTAGCGGCTCCTATGAGCAGTACTTA. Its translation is CAGSQDGTSGSYEQYL.

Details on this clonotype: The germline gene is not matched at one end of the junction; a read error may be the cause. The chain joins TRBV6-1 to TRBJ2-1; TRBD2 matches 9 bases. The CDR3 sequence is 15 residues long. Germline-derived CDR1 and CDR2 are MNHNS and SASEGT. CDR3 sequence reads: CVSIPWLAGWDKQFF. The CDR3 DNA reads TGTGTCAGCATCCCATGGCTAGCGGGATGGGATAAGCAGTTCTTC.

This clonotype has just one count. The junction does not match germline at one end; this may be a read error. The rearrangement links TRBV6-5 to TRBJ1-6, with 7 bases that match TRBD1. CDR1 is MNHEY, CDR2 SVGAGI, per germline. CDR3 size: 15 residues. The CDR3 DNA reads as TGTGCCAGCAATTACACACAGGGGCTCGAGTCACCGCTCCACTTT. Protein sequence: CASNYTQGLESPLHF.

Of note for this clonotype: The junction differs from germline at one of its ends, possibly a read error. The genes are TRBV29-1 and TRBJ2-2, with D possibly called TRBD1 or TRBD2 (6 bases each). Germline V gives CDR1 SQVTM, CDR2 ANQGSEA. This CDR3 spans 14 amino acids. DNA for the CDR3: TGCAGCGTCTATAGGACAGTTGGTCGCGGGGAGCTGCTTTTT. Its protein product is CSVYRTVGRGELLF.

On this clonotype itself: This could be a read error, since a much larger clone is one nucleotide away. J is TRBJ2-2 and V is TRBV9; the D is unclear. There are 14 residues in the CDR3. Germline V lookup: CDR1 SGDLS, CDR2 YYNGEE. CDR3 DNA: TGTGCCAGCAGCGTAATCTCCGACACCTGGGAGCTGTTTTTT. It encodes CASSVISDTWELFF. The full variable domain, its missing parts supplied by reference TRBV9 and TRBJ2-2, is DSGVTQTPKHLITATGQRVTLRCSPRSGDLSVYWYQQSLDQGLQFLIQYYNGEERAKGNILERFSAQQFPDLHSELNLSSLELGDSALYFCASSVISDTWELFFGEGSRLTVL.

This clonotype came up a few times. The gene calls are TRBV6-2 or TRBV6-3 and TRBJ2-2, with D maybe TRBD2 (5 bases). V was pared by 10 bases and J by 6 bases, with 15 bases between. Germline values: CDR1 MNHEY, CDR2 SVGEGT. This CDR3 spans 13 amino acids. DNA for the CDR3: TGTGCCACCTATCTTAGCGAGTCCGGGGAGCTGTTTTTT. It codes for CATYLSESGELFF.

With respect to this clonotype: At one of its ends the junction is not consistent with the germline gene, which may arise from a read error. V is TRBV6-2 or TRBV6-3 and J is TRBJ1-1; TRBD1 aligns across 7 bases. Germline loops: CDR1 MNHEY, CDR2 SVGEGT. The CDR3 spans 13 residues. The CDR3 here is CASRDSGDTEPVF. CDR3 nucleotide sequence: TGTGCCAGCCGGGACAGCGGAGACACTGAACCTGTCTTT.

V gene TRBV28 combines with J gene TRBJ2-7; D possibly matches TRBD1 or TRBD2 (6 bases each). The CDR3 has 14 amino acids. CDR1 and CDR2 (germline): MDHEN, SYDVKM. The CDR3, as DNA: TGTACCTGCACTCTCGGAGGGGGGCAATACGAGCAGTACTTC. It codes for CTCTLGGGQYEQYF. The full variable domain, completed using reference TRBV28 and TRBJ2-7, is DVKVTQSSRYLVKRTGEKVFLECVQDMDHENMFWYRQDPGLGLRLIYFSYDVKMKEKGDIPEGYSVSREKKERFSLILESASTNQTSMYLCTCTLGGGQYEQYFGPGTRLTVT.

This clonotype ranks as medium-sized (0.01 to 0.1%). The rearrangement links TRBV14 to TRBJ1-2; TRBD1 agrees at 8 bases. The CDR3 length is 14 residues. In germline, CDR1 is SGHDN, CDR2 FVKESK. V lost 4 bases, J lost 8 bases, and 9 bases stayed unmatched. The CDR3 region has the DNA TGTGCCAGCAGCCGGACAGGGAGAGCGGGAGGCTACACCTTC. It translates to CASSRTGRAGGYTF.

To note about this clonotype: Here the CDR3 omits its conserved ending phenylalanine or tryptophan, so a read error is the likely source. CDR3 nucleotide sequence: TGCGCGAGCCAGACCGGGACAGCGAACGCTGAAGCTTTCATT. Translated: CASQTGTANAEAFI. The chain links TRBV5-1 to TRBJ1-1; 7 nucleotides line up with TRBD1. Germline loops: CDR1 SGHRS, CDR2 YFSETQ. The CDR3 extends over 14 amino acids.

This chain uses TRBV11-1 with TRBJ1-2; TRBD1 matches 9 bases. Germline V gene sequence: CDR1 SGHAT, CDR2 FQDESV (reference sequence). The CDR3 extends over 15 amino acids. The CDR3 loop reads CAGSRDRGAKYGYTF. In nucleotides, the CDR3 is TGTGCTGGCAGCCGCGACAGGGGGGCGAAGTATGGCTACACCTTC.

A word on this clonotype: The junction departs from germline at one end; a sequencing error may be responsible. CDR3 protein: CTSGQNERTDF. The CDR3 DNA follows: TGTACCAGCGGCCAGAACGAAAGGACAGATTTT. V is TRBV5-4 and J is TRBJ2-3; tentative D call: TRBD1 (6 bases). From germline, CDR1 is SGHNT and CDR2 YYREEE (reference sequence). CDR3 size: 11 residues.